These 15 T cell receptor beta chains share one sample of origin, sequenced in a study of T cell responses to AZD1222 COVID-19 vaccine. Profiled with immunoSEQ multiplex PCR; TCRdb holds only in-frame clones, not every one. Counted here are around 150,000 clones, just over 90% occurring once; the ten biggest clones make up 1.3%. The material was peripheral blood, obtained 28 days after the second AZD1222 dose. These receptors all stem from an adult who received the AZD1222 COVID-19 vaccine.

The chain joins TRBV28 to TRBJ1-1, with TRBD1 as a possible D gene (6 bases). Germline values: CDR1 MDHEN, CDR2 SYDVKM. V lost 4 bases to trimming and J lost 9 bases, with 12 bases between them. The CDR3 covers 12 residues. This CDR3 reads CASSSTGLQAFF. In DNA, the CDR3 is TGTGCCAGCAGTTCTACAGGGCTTCAAGCTTTCTTT.

This rearrangement joins TRBV18 to TRBJ1-6; D is uncertain. The CDR3 consists of 16 residues. V lost 3 bases to trimming and J lost 0 bases, with 9 bases between them. Germline V gene lookup returns CDR1 KGHSH and CDR2 LQKENI. CDR3 protein: CASSPSLASYNSPLHF. In nucleotides, the CDR3 is TGTGCCAGCTCACCCAGTCTCGCCTCCTATAATTCACCCCTCCACTTT.

This sequence joins TRBV5-4 and TRBJ1-2; D is unresolved. This CDR3 is built from 14 residues. Trimming removed 1 base from V and 8 bases from J, with 15 bases in between. Germline CDR1 SGHNT, CDR2 YYREEE (reference sequence). The CDR3 loop reads CASSLRAVLQGYTF. CDR3 nucleotides: TGTGCCAGCAGCTTGAGGGCGGTTCTTCAAGGCTACACCTTC.

This chain connects TRBV7-2 to TRBJ2-2, with D maybe TRBD2 (5 bases). The CDR3 extends over 13 amino acids. V was shortened by 10 bases and J by 3 bases, with 12 bases between the two germline ends. Germline V gives CDR1 SGHTA, CDR2 FQGNSA. CDR3 nucleotides: TGTGCCACTGCGTCGGGATACACCGGGGAGCTGTTTTTT. This gives the protein CATASGYTGELFF.

This clone was observed a handful of times. The gene calls are TRBV27 and TRBJ2-5; D remains unclear. Trimming removed 8 bases at V and 3 bases at J, with 10 bases between. CDR1 is MNHEY and CDR2 is SMNVEV in the germline V gene (reference sequence). The CDR3 totals 12 residues. The CDR3 DNA sequence: TGTGCCAGCCCTCGGACGAAAGAGACCCAGTACTTC. It codes for CASPRTKETQYF.

CDR3 amino acids: CASSRTGAEEKLFF. DNA of the CDR3: TGTGCCAGCAGTCGGACAGGGGCGGAAGAAAAACTGTTTTTT. This chain joins TRBV2 and TRBJ1-4, with 9 bases aligning to TRBD1. V lost 5 bases to trimming and J lost 8 bases; unmatched junction nucleotides: 6. Germline V gene data show CDR1 as SNHLY and CDR2 as FYNNEI. This CDR3 comprises 14 residues. Full variable domain (missing parts from reference TRBV2 and TRBJ1-4): EPEVTQTPSHQVTQMGQEVILRCVPISNHLYFYWYRQILGQKVEFLVSFYNNEISEKSEIFDDQFSVERPDGSNFTLKIRSTKLEDSAMYFCASSRTGAEEKLFFGSGTQLSVL.

CDR3 in amino acids: CASSPENDGYTF. CDR3 coding DNA: TGTGCCAGCAGTCCGGAAAATGATGGCTACACCTTC. This rearrangement joins TRBV28 to TRBJ1-2; no clear D. CDR1 is MDHEN, CDR2 SYDVKM, per germline. CDR3 size: 12 residues. V was shortened by 5 bases and J by 6 bases, with 10 bases between the two germline ends.

The gene calls are TRBV2 and TRBJ2-3; TRBD2 aligns across 7 bases. The CDR3 is 15 residues long. Germline CDR1 SNHLY, CDR2 FYNNEI. Trimming took 4 bases from V and 2 from J; bases not matched to a gene: 6. CDR3 DNA: TGTGCCAGCAGTGGGGCGGGGGAAACCACAGATACGCAGTATTTT. Residues: CASSGAGETTDTQYF.

The chain has TRBV5-1 and TRBJ2-3, with 11 bases identical to TRBD2. CDR3 length equals 17 residues. V lost 1 base, J lost 2 bases, and 6 bases stayed unmatched. Germline lookup yields CDR1 SGHRS and CDR2 YFSETQ. The CDR3 spells CASSLSLLAGATDTQYF. The CDR3 coding sequence is TGCGCCAGCAGCTTGTCCCTACTAGCGGGGGCCACAGATACGCAGTATTTT.

This clone was recorded at least ten times. V gene TRBV12-3 or TRBV12-4 combines with J gene TRBJ1-1, with no clear D. The CDR3 length is 13 residues. V lost 7 bases and J lost 0, with 9 bases in between. In nucleotides, the CDR3 is TGTGCCAGCAAAGGTCTCATGAACACTGAAGCTTTCTTT. Translation gives CASKGLMNTEAFF.

J is TRBJ1-1 and V is TRBV29-1; D not certain. The germline V gene encodes CDR1 SQVTM and CDR2 ANQGSEA. Trimming pared 4 bases from V and 0 bases from J, leaving 6 bases between. The CDR3 extends over 12 amino acids. The CDR3 here is CSVVELNTEAFF. CDR3 sequence (DNA): TGCAGCGTTGTGGAACTGAACACTGAAGCTTTCTTT.

The chain has TRBV7-3 and TRBJ2-7; D is possibly TRBD1 (5 bases). The CDR3 length is 15 residues. V lost 5 bases and J 2 bases, leaving 16 bases between the germline ends. The germline V gene has CDR1 SGHTA and CDR2 FQGTGA. CDR3 sequence (DNA): TGTGCCAGCAGCCCAAGGGCAGGGAACCCCTACGAGCAGTACTTC. Translated, it gives CASSPRAGNPYEQYF.

This chain joins TRBV12-5 and TRBJ2-7; TRBD1 is a possible D gene (6 bases). The V end was cut by 4 bases, the J end by 1 base, with 23 bases between. The CDR3 loop spans 18 amino acids. The germline V gene has CDR1 LGHNT and CDR2 FRNRAP. CDR3 in DNA: TGTGCTAGTGGTTCGGAGCCGCCTGGCCAGGGGCTATCCTACGAGCAGTACTTC. Translation gives CASGSEPPGQGLSYEQYF.

Details on this clone: This sample includes further DNA sequences coding for the same CDR3. The chain is built from TRBV6-5 and TRBJ2-5; 10 bases line up with TRBD2. This CDR3 has 15 residues. J gave up 5 bases and V 0 bases, and 3 bases lay outside the gene matches. Germline CDR1 reads MNHEY; CDR2 reads SVGAGI. This CDR3 reads CASSYSAAGGETQYF. The CDR3 DNA follows: TGTGCCAGCAGTTACTCAGCAGCGGGGGGGGAGACCCAGTACTTC.

The chain employs TRBV25-1 and TRBJ2-1, with 9 bases identical to TRBD2. CDR1 MGHDK and CDR2 SYGVNS come from the germline V gene. The CDR3 loop spans 15 amino acids. V was pared by 4 bases and J by 1 base, with 2 bases of the junction left unmatched. CDR3 sequence: CASSASGGSYNEQFF. CDR3 coding DNA: TGTGCCAGCAGTGCCAGCGGGGGGTCCTACAATGAGCAGTTCTTC.